This T cell receptor (beta chain) comes out of a study of human T cells and chemical hapten exposure. About the research overall: Each week of the roughly 25-week study, patients had diphenylcyclopropenone applied to the scalp.

This CDR3 contains 14 residues. CDR1 and CDR2 (germline): SEHNR, FQNEAQ (reference sequence). Between the trimmed V and J ends, which lost 1 base and 3 bases, there was a span of 10 bases. As for time point: patch test 1, 2 weeks after DPC sensitization. Treatment indicated: therapeutic diphenylcyclopropenone sensitization with weekly scalp DPC. General study points: TCRs exceeding 1 in 1000 frequency stayed unchanged with DPC sensitization.

Via MiXCR, TCRdb re-called the RACE reads, giving one row per CDR3 protein. The sample shows tens of thousands of distinct CDR3 sequences, about 10% of them seen only once. About this clonotype itself: Its target is not known.

The chain joins TRBV7-9 to TRBJ2-7; the D gene is possibly TRBD2 (6 bases). The TCR was taken from a man aged 35-49 years with alopecia areata. Some clones in this sample may be carry-over from other donors' samples. Sequenced material: whole blood, taken in connection with sensitization to the hapten diphenylcyclopropenone (DPC). Written as DNA, the CDR3 is TGTGCCAGCAGCTTAGATGCCGGGGGCTACGAGCAGTACGTC. Its translation is CASSLDAGGYEQYV.